This record looks at one T cell receptor beta chain sequence and its context. Every donor provided one blood sample measuring less than 3 ml. Every TCR library drew on 3500 ng of total RNA. Generation of cDNA took place in eight separate reactions per sample. One entry per CDR3 protein, without DNA, is what TCRdb gives after re-calling the 5' RACE reads. The listing records approximately 380,000 distinct CDR3 sequences. This sample is part of a study of monozygotic twins with inflammatory bowel disease. The germline V gene has CDR1 SGHAT and CDR2 FQNNGV. This CDR3 contains 18 residues. The sample taken for sequencing was blood. This receptor was taken from a human donor with ulcerative colitis or Crohn's disease, or a healthy co-twin of an affected twin (not recorded which). This sequence joins TRBV11-2 and TRBJ1-1; TCRdb outputs TRBD1, but without DNA this stays unchecked. The CDR3 here is CASSFGYARTAKNTEAFF.